This T cell receptor (beta chain) was sequenced in a study of T cells in Graves' hyperthyroidism and ophthalmopathy. Study-wide results and limits: Ophthalmopathy and stable hyperthyroidism were separated by a 13 V-J model.

TCR beta CDR3 regions were amplified from RNA transcripts. The TCR CDR3 was amplified in a first-round RT-PCR using the HTBI primer set. In TCRdb, the multiplex PCR reads were re-called with MiXCR into one record per CDR3 protein. The sample holds 300,000 to 350,000 distinct CDR3 sequences, approximately 16% seen once. In this sample, this clonotype turned up many times. Its specificity is unknown. Uncontrolled infection, other autoimmune disease, pregnancy or lactation barred patients from enrollment. Trimming left V 7 bases short and J 10 bases short, with 17 bases between. Germline assignment: CDR1 SNHLY and CDR2 FYNNEI. CDR3 size: 13 residues.

The sequence came from a young man with Graves' hyperthyroidism. Sequenced material: blood. The chain combines TRBV2 with TRBJ2-1, with D maybe TRBD1 (5 bases). The CDR3 loop reads CASKVPSGQEQFF. The CDR3 bases are TGTGCCAGCAAGGTCCCGTCAGGGCAGGAGCAGTTCTTC.